This TCR beta chain was documented in a study of cytomegalovirus exposure and HLA in healthy donors. Study-level findings and limits: Available immune exposure information was restricted to CMV serostatus only. It was 160 or so TCR beta chains that were listed as cytomegalovirus-associated. Most subjects' HLA-A and HLA-B alleles were reportedly predicted from TCR beta sequences. Clonal expansion, a later analysis showed, was greater in HLA-associated TCR beta chains than in equally common others.

The V end lost 6 bases, the J end lost 7 bases, and 15 bases lay between the germline ends. This CDR3 has 14 amino acids. The germline gives CDR1 MNHEY, CDR2 SVGAGI. As concerns this clone: No antigen is known for it.

PCR was performed using 60 Vbeta and 13 Jbeta primers. Generated by immunoSEQ multiplex PCR, the TCRdb table keeps only in-frame clones and is missing some. Of about 82,000 clones in the sample, roughly 80% were seen once. The sequence was obtained from a human donor in good health. The rearrangement links TRBV6-5 to TRBJ1-4, with D possibly matching TRBD1 (6 bases). Sequenced: PBMCs. The CDR3 nucleotides are TGTGCCAGCAGCCGGGACGGGGGGCTTGAAAAACTGTTTTTT. Translation gives CASSRDGGLEKLFF.